The entry that follows covers one T cell receptor (beta chain) sequence. Which antigen it targets is not known. Since the CDR3 does not end with the conserved phenylalanine or tryptophan, this likely comes from a read error. For each of the nine to eleven tumor samples, the AllPrep DNA/RNA mini kit was used to purify genomic DNA and total RNA simultaneously. OD 260/280 ratios above 1.9 and RNA integrity numbers above 6.5 were observed for all RNA. This specimen belongs to a study of tumor-infiltrating lymphocytes in glioblastoma multiforme (dated by TCRdb to 2015 to 2018). About the full investigation: The study tested whether intratumoral genomic heterogeneity fosters TIL diversity by jointly investigating somatic mutations, TIL diversity and immune response activity. The study at large found these results: The authors noted that sorting T cells into functional subsets, which was not done in the study, would be a future improvement. RNA-based TCR sequencing may distort clone frequencies because T cells carry unequal numbers of TCR transcripts. Generalizability was limited because only one glioblastoma patient was included in the TCR and somatic mutation analysis.

CDR1 and CDR2 were assigned from the germline V gene (reference sequence) as MNHNY and SVGAGI. The CDR3 spans 11 residues, counting both ends. Solely the CDR3 DNA is kept, with 33 bases framed from the first base. A modified ARM-PCR protocol with multiple V-beta primers and a C-beta primer was used to build TCRB libraries from RNA via three nested multiplex PCR rounds. Starting from 0.5 to 0.6 ug of total RNA, TCRB-specific cDNA was synthesized using ProtoScript II Reverse Transcriptase and a C-beta primer. The description of the TCRB libraries did not mention any unique molecular identifiers. In the third PCR, barcodes and adapters were added over 25 cycles with Deep VentR (exo-) polymerase, after which 250-500 bp bands were gel purified. An Illumina HiSeq 2500 was used to sequence the TCRB libraries with 250 bp paired-end reads. Concerning the study's data processing: Trimmomatic was used to clean reads, FLASH to merge reads, MiGEC to assign V, D and J segments, and VDJtools to perform the analysis. Repertoire diversity was quantified with the Shannon-Wiener diversity index calculated using VDJtools. Clones were called with MiXCR by TCRdb after fastp trimmed the public reads at Q25, and only in-frame beta chains were retained. CDR3 protein duplicates are merged, each entry listing the most common genes and DNA. TCRdb, rather than the study authors, made the V and J calls. This sample lists under 15,000 distinct CDR3 sequences; 64% were detected once. The ten top clones hold approximately 33% of the sample.

The sequence joins TRBV6-6 to TRBJ1-1, with the D gene not confidently named. Sequencing was done on a sample of brain tumor tissue. The origin of this receptor is a male donor with glioblastoma. The sequence in DNA is TGTGCTAGCCTCCGAGGCCGAGAAGCTTTCTCT. This sequence encodes CASLRGREAFS.